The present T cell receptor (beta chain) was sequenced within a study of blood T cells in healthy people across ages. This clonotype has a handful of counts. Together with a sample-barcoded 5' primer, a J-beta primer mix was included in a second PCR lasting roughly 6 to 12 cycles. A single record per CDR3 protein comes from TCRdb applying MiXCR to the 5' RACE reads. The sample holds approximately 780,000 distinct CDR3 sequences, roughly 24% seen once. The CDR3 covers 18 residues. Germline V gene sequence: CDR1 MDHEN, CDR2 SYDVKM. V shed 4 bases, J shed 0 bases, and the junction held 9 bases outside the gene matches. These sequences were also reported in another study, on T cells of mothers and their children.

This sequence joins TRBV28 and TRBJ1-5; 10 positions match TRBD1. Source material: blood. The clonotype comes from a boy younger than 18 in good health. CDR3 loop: CASSSWTGGTASNQPQHF. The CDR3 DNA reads TGTGCCAGCAGTTCTTGGACAGGGGGTACCGCTAGCAATCAGCCCCAGCATTTT.